The clone carrying this T cell receptor (beta chain) is termed large. The antigen is undetermined. The CDR3 spans 14 residues. In germline, CDR1 is MDHEN, CDR2 SYDVKM. V lost 3 bases and J lost 6; bases outside the gene matches: 3. Sequencing used immunoSEQ multiplex PCR; TCRdb keeps in-frame clones, though not all of them. The sample contains roughly 12,000 clones, approximately 89% of which appear only once. Described time point: postoperative day 105 after intestinal transplantation (dayNNNN = postoperative day). The data stem from a study of graft-versus-host responses after intestinal transplantation. As for the study in general: Multivisceral, liver-intestinal, or isolated intestinal transplants were given to recipients. Recipients across the board were started on anti-thymocyte globulin induction, then kept on tacrolimus and steroids for about 3 years.

Notes on the study in general: After transplant, early declines in HvG clones were associated with peak levels of circulating GvH clones. Researchers found GvH clones in recipient marrow, and some showed up first in ileum or blood.

J is TRBJ1-4 and V is TRBV28; 8 nucleotides line up with TRBD1. The TCR comes from a human patient who received an intestinal transplant, so some T cells may come from the graft donor. Sequencing used PBMCs, obtained 105 days after intestinal transplantation. The CDR3 loop is CASSFMTGDEKLFF. Here the CDR3 DNA reads TGTGCCAGCAGTTTTATGACAGGGGATGAAAAACTGTTTTTT. Full variable domain (outside the CDR3, taken from reference TRBV28 and TRBJ1-4): DVKVTQSSRYLVKRTGEKVFLECVQDMDHENMFWYRQDPGLGLRLIYFSYDVKMKEKGDIPEGYSVSREKKERFSLILESASTNQTSMYLCASSFMTGDEKLFFGSGTQLSVL.